This T cell receptor beta chain derives from a study of blood T cell repertoires in COVID-19. Study context: The study drew acute and convalescent COVID-19 samples from the United States, Italy and Spain. In each case, the material was cDNA or gDNA derived from T cells, B-cell-depleted T cells, or PBMCs.

V shed 4 bases and J shed 0 bases, with 16 bases lying between them. In germline, CDR1 is SGHRS, CDR2 YFSETQ. The CDR3 is 16 residues long. Recovered Cohort 3 donors showed two negative PCRs, clearance, or symptom resolution. Assay: immunoSEQ multiplex PCR; the TCRdb copy retains only in-frame clones and omits some. The table lists roughly 360,000 clones, around 87% of them singletons. The chain employs TRBV5-1 and TRBJ1-1; D perhaps matches TRBD1 (6 bases). Material: PBMCs or T cells enriched from blood (not recorded which). This TCR came from a young man who had recovered from COVID-19. In nucleotides, the CDR3 is TGCGCCAGCAGCCCGAGTTCGGCAGGGGTGAACACTGAAGCTTTCTTT. Its protein product is CASSPSSAGVNTEAFF.